What follows describes a single T cell receptor (beta chain). It has no known antigen specificity. No quality values exist for individual bases; no much larger clone is one base distant. Genomic DNA was isolated from the sorted cells so that the TCRbeta CDR3 region could be sequenced. The immunoSEQ Assay was used for sequencing of TCRbeta CDR3 regions. TCRdb re-hosts the immuneACCESS table, in-frame sequences only. Its copies lack some clones; in the studies checked, an unresolved V gene accounts for under half of them, and the cause for the rest is not known. The sample table holds tens of thousands of clones, of which over 65% were seen once. The biggest ten clones account for roughly 2.3% of the sample. The trial excluded patients who had a history of autoimmune disease or who were on systemic immunosuppression. In every dose cohort, peripheral blood was drawn for TCR sequencing at baseline, cycle 4 day 1, and cycle 7 day 1. Samples came from an open-label, multicenter, first-in-human phase I dose-escalation trial of ivuxolimab. Adults with locally advanced or metastatic melanoma, renal cell, hepatocellular, or head and neck squamous cell carcinoma were enrolled in the trial. Before TCR sequencing, CD4+ T cells and CD8+ T cells from peripheral blood were sorted into separate populations.

The sample is drawn from a study of OX40 agonist ivuxolimab in advanced cancers. Study-wide context: Ivuxolimab was an agonistic, fully human IgG2 monoclonal antibody directed against OX40 (CD134), a costimulatory receptor. Intravenous ivuxolimab was administered to patients every 2 weeks at six dose levels: 0.01, 0.1, 0.3, 1.5, 3 and 10 mg/kg. Of the approximately 54 dose-escalation patients, hepatocellular carcinoma was present in about 20, melanoma in around 15, renal cell carcinoma in 9 and head and neck cancer in 9. The dose-escalation cohort was almost 85% male with a mean age of 60 years, ranging from about 20 to 80. Prior anti-PD-1, anti-PD-L1 or anti-CTLA-4 therapy was permitted, and approximately 40% of dose-escalation patients had received checkpoint inhibitors. Partial responses were achieved by three dose-escalation patients, of whom one had hepatocellular carcinoma and two had cutaneous melanoma. The point of sequencing TCRbeta in the periphery was to test whether ivuxolimab changed TCR sequence diversity and drove clonal T-cell expansion. The paper describes the monotherapy dose-escalation part (N ≈ 50 patients) of the phase I trial of ivuxolimab. Overall results and qualifications from the work: In partial responders in the 0.1-3.0 mg/kg groups, normalized peripheral clonal expansion was found to be among the lowest, especially among CD8+ T cells. Low levels of normalized T-cell clonal expansion were also shown by some nonresponding patients. On average, CD8+ T cells showed more expanded clones than CD4+ T cells after ivuxolimab. The antigen specificity of the clonally expanded peripheral T cells was not determined. Clonal expansion of both CD4+ and CD8+ blood T cells was observed from baseline to week 6 at doses 0.1 to 3.0 mg/kg.

Spanning cysteine to phenylalanine, the CDR3 consists of 16 amino acids. Only the CDR3 portion is preserved as DNA: 48 bases, with reading frame beginning at the first base. V loses 7 bases, J loses 0 bases, and the germline ends lie 15 bases apart. In the germline V gene (reference sequence), CDR1 corresponds to MNHEY and CDR2 to SMNVEV. The chain was built from TRBV27 and TRBJ2-2; possibly the D gene is TRBD2, per 5 matching bases. The specimen was CD4+ or CD8+ T cells sorted from blood, collected in a trial of the OX40 agonist ivuxolimab. This receptor was taken from an adult with an advanced solid tumor such as melanoma, head and neck, liver or kidney cancer. The sequence in DNA is TGTGCCAGCACCCCCCGGTACGGGACGAACACCGGGGAGCTGTTTTTT. The encoded protein is CASTPRYGTNTGELFF.